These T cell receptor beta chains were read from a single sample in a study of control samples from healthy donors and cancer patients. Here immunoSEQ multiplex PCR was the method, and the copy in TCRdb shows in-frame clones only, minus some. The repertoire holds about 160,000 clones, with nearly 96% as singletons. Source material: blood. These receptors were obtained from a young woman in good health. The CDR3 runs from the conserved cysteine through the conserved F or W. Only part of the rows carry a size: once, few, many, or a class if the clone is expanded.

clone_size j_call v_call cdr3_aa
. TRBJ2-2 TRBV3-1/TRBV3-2 CASSQVSGTGWTGELFF
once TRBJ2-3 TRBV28 CASTGPRRDTQYF
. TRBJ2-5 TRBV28 CASSFGGDQETQYF
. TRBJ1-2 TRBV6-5 CASSQFVRAGGYTF
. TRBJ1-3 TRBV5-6 CASSQLTGGSTIYF
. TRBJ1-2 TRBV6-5 CASSSTQGYGYTF
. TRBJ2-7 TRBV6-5 CASSPPGTGGYEQYF
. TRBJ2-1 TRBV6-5 CASTRGGPYNEQFF
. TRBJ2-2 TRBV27 CASSLRLPNTGELFF
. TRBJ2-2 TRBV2 CASSSGTDLTGELFF
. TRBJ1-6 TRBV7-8 CASSPTTGSNSPLHF
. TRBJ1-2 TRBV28 CASTGRPYGYTF
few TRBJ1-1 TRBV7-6 CASSPLAQGTEAFF
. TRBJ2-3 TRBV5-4 CASSSPSSDTQYF
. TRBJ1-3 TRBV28 CASSGPGPPGNTIYF
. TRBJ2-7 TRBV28 CASRPGLAYEQYF
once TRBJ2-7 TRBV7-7 CASSLDRWDPNNEQYF
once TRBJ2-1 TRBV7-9 CASSRTVYNEQFF
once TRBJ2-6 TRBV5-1 CASSALAGRAGANVLTF
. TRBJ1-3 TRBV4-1 CASSQGLFGLSGNTIYF
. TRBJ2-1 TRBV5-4 CASSLGSGRNNEQFF